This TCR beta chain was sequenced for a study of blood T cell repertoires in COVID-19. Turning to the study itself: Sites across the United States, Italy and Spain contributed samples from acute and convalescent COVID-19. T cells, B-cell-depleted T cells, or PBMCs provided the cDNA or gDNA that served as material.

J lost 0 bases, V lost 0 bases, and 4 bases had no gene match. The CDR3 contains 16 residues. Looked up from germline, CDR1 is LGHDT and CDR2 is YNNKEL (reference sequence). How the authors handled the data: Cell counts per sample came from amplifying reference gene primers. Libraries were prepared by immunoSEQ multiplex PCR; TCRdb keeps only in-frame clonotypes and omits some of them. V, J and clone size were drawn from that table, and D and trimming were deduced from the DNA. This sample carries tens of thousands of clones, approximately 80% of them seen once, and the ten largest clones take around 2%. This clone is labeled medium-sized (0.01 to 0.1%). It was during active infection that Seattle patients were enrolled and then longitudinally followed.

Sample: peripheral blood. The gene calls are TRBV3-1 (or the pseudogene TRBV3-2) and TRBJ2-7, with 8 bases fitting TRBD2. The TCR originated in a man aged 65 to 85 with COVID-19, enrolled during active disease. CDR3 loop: CASSQDILAVSYEQYF. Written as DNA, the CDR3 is TGTGCCAGCAGCCAAGATATACTAGCGGTCTCCTACGAGCAGTACTTC.